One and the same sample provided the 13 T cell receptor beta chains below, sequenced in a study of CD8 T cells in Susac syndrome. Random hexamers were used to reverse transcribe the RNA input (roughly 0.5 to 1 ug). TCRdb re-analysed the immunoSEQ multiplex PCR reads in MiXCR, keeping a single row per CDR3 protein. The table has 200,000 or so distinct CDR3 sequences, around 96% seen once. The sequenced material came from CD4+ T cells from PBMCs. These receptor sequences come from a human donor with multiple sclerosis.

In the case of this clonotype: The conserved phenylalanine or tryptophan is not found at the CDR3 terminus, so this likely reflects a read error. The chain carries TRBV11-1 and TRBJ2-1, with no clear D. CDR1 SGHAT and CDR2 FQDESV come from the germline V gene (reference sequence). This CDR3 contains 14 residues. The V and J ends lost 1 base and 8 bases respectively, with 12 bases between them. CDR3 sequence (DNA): TGTGCCAGCAGCTTAGACGTAGGGCCATATGAGCAGTTCCTC. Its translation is CASSLDVGPYEQFL.

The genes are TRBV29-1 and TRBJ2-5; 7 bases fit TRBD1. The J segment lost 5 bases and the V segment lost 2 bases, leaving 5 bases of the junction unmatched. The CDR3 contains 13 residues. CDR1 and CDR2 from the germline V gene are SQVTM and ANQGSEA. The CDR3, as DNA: TGCAGCGTTGAACGGGGCAGGGGGGAGACCCAGTACTTC. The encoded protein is CSVERGRGETQYF.

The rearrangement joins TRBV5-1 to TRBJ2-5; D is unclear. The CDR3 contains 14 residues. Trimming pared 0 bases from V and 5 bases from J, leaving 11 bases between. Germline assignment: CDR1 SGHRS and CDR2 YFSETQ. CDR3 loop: CASSLVAPQETQYF. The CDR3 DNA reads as TGCGCCAGCAGCTTGGTGGCGCCGCAGGAGACCCAGTACTTC.

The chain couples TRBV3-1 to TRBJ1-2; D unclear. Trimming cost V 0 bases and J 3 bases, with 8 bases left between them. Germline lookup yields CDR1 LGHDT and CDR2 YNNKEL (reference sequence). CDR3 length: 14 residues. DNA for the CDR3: TGTGCCAGCAGCCAAGATGCGGATTACTATGGCTACACCTTC. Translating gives CASSQDADYYGYTF.

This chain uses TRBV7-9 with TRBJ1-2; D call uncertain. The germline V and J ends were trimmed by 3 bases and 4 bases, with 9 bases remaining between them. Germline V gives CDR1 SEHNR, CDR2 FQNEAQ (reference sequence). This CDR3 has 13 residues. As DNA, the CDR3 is TGTGCCAGCAGCTTTGGGAGAAGCTATGGCTACACCTTC. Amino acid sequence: CASSFGRSYGYTF.

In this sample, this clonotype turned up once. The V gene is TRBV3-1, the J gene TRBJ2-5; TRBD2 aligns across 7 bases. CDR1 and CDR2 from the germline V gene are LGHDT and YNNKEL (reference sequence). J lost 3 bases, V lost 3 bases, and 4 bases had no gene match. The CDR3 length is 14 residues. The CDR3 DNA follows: TGTGCCAGCAGCCAGCAGGGAGGGGAAGAGACCCAGTACTTC. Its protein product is CASSQQGGEETQYF.

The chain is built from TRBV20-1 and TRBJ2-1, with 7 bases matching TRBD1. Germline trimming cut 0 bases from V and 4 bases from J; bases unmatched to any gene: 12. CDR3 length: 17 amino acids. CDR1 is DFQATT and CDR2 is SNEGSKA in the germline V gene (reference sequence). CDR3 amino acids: CSARDLTGATKYNEQFF. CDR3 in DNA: TGCAGTGCTAGAGATCTTACAGGGGCCACCAAGTACAATGAGCAGTTCTTC.

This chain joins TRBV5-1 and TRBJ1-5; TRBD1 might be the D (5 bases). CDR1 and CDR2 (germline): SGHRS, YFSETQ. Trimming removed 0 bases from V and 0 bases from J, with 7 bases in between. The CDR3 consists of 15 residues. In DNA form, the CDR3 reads TGCGCCAGCAGCTTGGATCAGGGTAGCAATCAGCCCCAGCATTTT. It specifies CASSLDQGSNQPQHF. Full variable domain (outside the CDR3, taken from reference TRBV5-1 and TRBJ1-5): KAGVTQTPRYLIKTRGQQVTLSCSPISGHRSVSWYQQTPGQGLQFLFEYFSETQRNKGNFPGRFSGRQFSNSRSEMNVSTLELGDSALYLCASSLDQGSNQPQHFGDGTRLSIL.

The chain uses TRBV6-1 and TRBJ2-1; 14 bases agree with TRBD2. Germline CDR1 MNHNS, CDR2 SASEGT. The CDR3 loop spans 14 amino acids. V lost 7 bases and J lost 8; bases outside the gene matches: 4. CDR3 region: CASMRLAGGYEQFF. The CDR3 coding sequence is TGTGCCAGCATGCGACTAGCGGGAGGGTATGAGCAGTTCTTC.

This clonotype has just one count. The CDR3 region is CASSQARRDYNEQFF. The CDR3 nucleotides read TGTGCCAGCAGCCAAGCCCGTCGTGATTACAATGAGCAGTTCTTC. This rearrangement joins TRBV3-1 to TRBJ2-1; no reliable D call. This CDR3 comprises 15 residues. The V and J ends lost 1 base and 4 bases respectively, with 11 bases between them. The germline CDR1 and CDR2 sequences are LGHDT and YNNKEL (reference sequence).

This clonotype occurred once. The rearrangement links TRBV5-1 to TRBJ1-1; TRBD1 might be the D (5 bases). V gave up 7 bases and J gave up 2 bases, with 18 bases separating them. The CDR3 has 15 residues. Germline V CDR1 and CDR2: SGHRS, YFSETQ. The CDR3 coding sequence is TGCGCCAGCTTACCGGGGGACCCCCACAACACTGAAGCTTTCTTT. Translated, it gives CASLPGDPHNTEAFF.

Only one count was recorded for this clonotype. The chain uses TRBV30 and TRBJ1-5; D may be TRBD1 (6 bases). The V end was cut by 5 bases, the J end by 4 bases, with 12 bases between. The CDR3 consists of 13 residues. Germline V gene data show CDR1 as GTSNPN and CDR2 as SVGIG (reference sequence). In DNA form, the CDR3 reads TGTGCCTGGGCACAGGGTAGAAATCAGCCCCAGCATTTT. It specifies CAWAQGRNQPQHF.

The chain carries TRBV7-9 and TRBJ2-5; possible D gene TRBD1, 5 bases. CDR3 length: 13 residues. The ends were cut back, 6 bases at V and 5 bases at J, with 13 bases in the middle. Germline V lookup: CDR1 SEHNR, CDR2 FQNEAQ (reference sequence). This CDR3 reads CASRQTEQETQYF. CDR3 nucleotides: TGTGCCAGCAGGCAGACAGAACAGGAGACCCAGTACTTC.